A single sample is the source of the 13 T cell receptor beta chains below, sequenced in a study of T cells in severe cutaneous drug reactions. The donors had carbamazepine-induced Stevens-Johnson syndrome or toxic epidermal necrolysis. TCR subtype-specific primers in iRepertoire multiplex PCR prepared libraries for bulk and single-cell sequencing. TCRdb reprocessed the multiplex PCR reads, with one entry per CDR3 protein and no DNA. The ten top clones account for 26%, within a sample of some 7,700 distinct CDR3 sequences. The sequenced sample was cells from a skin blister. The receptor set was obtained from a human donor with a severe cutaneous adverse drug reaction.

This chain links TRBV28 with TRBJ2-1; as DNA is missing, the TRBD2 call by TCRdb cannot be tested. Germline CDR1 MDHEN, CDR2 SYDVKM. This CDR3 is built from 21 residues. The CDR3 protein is CASSSTVRQGGTFNSYNEQFF.

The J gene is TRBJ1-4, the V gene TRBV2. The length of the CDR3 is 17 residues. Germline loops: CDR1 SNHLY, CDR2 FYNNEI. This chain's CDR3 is CASSQTAEEPENEKLFF.

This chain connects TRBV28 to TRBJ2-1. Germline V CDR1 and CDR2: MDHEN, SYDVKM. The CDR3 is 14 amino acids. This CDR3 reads CASSSSDGPFEQFF.

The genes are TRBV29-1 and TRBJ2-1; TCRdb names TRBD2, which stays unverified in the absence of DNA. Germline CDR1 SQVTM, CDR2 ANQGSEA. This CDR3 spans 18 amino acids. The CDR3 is CSVEDYVTAGGFYNEQFF.

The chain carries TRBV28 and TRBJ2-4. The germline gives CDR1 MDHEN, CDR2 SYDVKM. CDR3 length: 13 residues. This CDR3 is CASSRARQNIQYF.

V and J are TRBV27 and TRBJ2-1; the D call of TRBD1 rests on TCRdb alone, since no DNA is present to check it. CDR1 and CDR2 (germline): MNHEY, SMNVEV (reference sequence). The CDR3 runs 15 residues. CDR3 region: CASSSSPPRGDEQFF.

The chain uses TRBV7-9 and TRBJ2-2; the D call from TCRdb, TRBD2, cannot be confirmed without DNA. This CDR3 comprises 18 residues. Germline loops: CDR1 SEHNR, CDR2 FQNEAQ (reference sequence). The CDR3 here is CASSFPKGGNANTGELFF.

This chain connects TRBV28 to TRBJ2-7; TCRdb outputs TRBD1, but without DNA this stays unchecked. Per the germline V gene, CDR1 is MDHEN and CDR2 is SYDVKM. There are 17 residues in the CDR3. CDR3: CASSYPGQGASSYEQYF.

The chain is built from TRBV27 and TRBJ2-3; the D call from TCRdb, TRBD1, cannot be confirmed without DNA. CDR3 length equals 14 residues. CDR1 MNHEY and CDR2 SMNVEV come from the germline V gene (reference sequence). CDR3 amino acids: CASSPLLLPDTQYF.

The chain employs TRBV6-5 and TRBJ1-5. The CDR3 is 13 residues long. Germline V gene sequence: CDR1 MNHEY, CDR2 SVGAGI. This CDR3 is CASRINSNQPQHF.

The CDR3 region is CASKDLLGNEQFF. The gene calls are TRBV27 and TRBJ2-1. Germline CDR1 MNHEY, CDR2 SMNVEV (reference sequence). CDR3 length: 13 amino acids.

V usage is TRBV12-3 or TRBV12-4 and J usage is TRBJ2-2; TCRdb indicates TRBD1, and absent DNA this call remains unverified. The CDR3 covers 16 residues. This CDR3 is CASSPPDRGYTGELFF.

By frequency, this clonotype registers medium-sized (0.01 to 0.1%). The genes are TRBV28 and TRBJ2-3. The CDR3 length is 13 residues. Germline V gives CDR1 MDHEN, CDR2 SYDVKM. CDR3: CASSFTVKDTQYF.